This T cell receptor (beta chain) was found in a study of blood T cells in healthy people across ages. The CDR3 is 12 amino acids. CDR1 is SEHNR, CDR2 FQNEAQ, per germline (reference sequence). V was clipped by 8 bases and J by 5 bases, with 12 bases between them. No fewer than 6 micrograms of total RNA were isolated from every sample. A second PCR of 7 to 11 cycles used a sample-barcoded 5' primer and a J-beta primer mix. One entry per CDR3 protein, called by TCRdb with MiXCR from the 5' RACE reads. The data show over 600,000 distinct CDR3 sequences, less than 60% seen once. V usage is TRBV7-9 and J usage is TRBJ1-1, with a possible D match to TRBD1 (5 bases). This clonotype originated in a man of 80 years or more in good health. The source material was blood. For the CDR3, the DNA is TGTGCCAGCCGGTTAGGGACTACTGAAGCTTTCTTT. This translates into CASRLGTTEAFF.